The clone carrying this T cell receptor beta chain was recorded at least ten times. Its target is unknown. This sample was included in a study of CD8 T cells in ankylosing spondylitis. Study observations and caveats: Disease-linked clones reportedly showed significant enrichment in matched ankylosing spondylitis synovial fluid. Previously reported in reactive arthritis synovial fluid and blood were some of the motif variants.

TCRdb ran MiXCR on the 5' RACE reads and lists one entry per CDR3 protein. The sample shows around 42,000 distinct CDR3 sequences, 2.5% to 3% of them seen only once. The clonotype comes from a male donor with ankylosing spondylitis or in good health (not recorded which). The sequenced sample consisted of blood, either unsorted or a sorted T cell fraction (not recorded which).

As DNA, the CDR3 is TGTGCCAGCAGTCAAGAGACCCAGTACTTC. Translated, it gives CASSQETQYF. The V gene is TRBV27, the J gene TRBJ2-5; D remains unclear. Deletions cut 5 bases from V and 2 bases from J, with 0 bases between. In germline, CDR1 is MNHEY, CDR2 SMNVEV (reference sequence). The CDR3 totals 10 residues.